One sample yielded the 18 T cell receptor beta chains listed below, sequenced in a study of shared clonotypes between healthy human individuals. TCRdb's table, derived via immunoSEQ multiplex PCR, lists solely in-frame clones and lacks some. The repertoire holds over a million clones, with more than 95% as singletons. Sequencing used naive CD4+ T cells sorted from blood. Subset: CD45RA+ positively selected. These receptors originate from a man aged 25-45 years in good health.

In nucleotides, the CDR3 is TGTGCCAGTAGGGCCGCCGACAGTGCTGAAGCTTTCTTT. Translating it yields CASRAADSAEAFF. The chain joins TRBV19 to TRBJ1-1; D may be TRBD1 (5 bases). Germline V gene sequence: CDR1 LNHDA, CDR2 SQIVND (reference sequence). V lost 6 bases, J lost 6 bases, and 14 bases lay in between. This CDR3 contains 13 residues. The full variable domain, rest sourced from reference TRBV19 and TRBJ1-1, is DGGITQSPKYLFRKEGQNVTLSCEQNLNHDAMYWYRQDPGQGLRLIYYSQIVNDFQKGDIAEGYSVSREKKESFPLTVTSAQKNPTAFYLCASRAADSAEAFFGQGTRLTVV.

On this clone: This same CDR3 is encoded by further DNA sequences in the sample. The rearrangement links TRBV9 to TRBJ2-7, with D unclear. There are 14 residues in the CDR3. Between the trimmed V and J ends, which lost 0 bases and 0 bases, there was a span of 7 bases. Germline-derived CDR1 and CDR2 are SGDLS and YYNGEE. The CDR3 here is CASSVGPGSYEQYF. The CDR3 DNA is TGTGCCAGCAGCGTAGGACCGGGCTCCTACGAGCAGTACTTC.

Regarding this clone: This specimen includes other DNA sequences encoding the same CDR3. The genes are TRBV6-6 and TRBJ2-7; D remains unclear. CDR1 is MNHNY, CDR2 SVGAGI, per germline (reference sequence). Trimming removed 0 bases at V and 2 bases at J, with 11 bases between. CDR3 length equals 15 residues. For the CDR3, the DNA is TGTGCCAGCAGTTACTCGAACAGTTACACCTACGAGCAGTACTTC. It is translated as CASSYSNSYTYEQYF.

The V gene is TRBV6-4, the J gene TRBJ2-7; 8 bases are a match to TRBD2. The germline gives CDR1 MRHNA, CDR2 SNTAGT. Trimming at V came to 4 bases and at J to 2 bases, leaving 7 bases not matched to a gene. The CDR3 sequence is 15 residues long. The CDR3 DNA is TGTGCCAGCAGTGCTTACCCGGGGGGGGCCTACGAGCAGTACTTC. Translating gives CASSAYPGGAYEQYF.

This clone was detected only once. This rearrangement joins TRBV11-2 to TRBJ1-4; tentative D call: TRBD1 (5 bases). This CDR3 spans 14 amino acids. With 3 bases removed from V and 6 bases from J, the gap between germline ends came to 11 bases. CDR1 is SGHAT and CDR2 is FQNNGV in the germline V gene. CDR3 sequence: CASSFNGGDEKLFF. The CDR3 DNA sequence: TGTGCCAGCAGCTTTAACGGGGGGGATGAAAAACTGTTTTTT.

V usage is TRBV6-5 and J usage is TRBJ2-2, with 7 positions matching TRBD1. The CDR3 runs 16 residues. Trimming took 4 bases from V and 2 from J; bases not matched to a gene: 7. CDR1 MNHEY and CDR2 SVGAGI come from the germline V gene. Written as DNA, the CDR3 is TGTGCCAGCAGTTCCCCAACAGGGGTTAACACCGGGGAGCTGTTTTTT. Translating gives CASSSPTGVNTGELFF.

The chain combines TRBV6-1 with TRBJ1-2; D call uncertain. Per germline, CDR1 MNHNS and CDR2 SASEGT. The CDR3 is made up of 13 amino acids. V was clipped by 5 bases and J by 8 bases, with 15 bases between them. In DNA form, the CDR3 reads TGTGCCAGCAGTAGTTTGGCGACTAGCGGCTACACCTTC. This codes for CASSSLATSGYTF.

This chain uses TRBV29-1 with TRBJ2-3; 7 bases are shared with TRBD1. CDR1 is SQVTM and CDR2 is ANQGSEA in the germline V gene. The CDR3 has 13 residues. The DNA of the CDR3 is TGCAGTTCACGGGACAGCAACACAGATACGCAGTATTTT. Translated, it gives CSSRDSNTDTQYF.

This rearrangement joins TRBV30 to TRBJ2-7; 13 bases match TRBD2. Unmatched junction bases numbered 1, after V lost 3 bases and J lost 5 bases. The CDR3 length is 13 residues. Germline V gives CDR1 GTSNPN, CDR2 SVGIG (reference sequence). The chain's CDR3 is CAWRLAGGHEQYF. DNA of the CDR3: TGTGCCTGGAGACTAGCGGGAGGGCACGAGCAGTACTTC.

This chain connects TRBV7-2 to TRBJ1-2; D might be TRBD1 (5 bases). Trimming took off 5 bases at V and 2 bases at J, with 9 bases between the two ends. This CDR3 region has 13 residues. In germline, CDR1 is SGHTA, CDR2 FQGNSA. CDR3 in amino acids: CASSGGENYGYTF. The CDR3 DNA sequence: TGTGCCAGCAGCGGGGGGGAAAACTATGGCTACACCTTC.

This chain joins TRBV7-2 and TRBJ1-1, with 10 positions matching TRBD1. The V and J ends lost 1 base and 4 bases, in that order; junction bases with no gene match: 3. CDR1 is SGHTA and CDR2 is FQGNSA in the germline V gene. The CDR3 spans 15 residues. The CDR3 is CASSLETGGLTEAFF. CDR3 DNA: TGTGCCAGCAGCTTAGAGACAGGGGGCCTCACTGAAGCTTTCTTT.

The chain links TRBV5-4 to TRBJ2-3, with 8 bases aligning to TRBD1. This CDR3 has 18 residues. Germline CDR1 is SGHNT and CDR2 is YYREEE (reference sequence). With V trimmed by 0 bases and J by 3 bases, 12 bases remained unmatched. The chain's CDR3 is CASSLGTGLSPSTDTQYF. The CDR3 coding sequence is TGTGCCAGCAGCTTGGGGACAGGGCTCTCCCCGAGTACAGATACGCAGTATTTT.

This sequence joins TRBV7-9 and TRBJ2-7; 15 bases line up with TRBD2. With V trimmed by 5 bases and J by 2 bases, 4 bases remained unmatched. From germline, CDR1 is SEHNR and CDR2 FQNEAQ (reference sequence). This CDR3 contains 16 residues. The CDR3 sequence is CASSPGLAGGTYEQYF. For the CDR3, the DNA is TGTGCCAGCAGCCCGGGACTAGCGGGAGGAACCTACGAGCAGTACTTC. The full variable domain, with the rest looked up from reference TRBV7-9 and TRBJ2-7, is DTGVSQNPRHKITKRGQNVTFRCDPISEHNRLYWYRQTLGQGPEFLTYFQNEAQLEKSRLLSDRFSAERPKGSFSTLEIQRTEQGDSAMYLCASSPGLAGGTYEQYFGPGTRLTVT.

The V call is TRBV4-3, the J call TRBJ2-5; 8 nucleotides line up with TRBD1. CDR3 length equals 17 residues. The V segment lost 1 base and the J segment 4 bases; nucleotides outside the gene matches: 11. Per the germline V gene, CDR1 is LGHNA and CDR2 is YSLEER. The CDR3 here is CASSQVRGRGLVETQYF. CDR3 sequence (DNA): TGCGCCAGCAGCCAAGTAAGGGGCAGGGGGCTCGTAGAGACCCAGTACTTC.

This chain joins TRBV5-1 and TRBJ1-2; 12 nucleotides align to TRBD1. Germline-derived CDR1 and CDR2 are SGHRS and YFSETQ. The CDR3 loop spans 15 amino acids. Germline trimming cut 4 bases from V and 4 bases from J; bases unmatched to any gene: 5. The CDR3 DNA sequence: TGCGCCAGCAGCCAAGGGACAGGGGGCGGCTATGGCTACACCTTC. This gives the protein CASSQGTGGGYGYTF.

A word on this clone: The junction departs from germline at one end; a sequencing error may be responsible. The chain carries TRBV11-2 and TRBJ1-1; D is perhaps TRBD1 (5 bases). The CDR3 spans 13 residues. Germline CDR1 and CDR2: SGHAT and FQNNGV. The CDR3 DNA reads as TGTGCCAGCAGCTTAGGGCCCGGCACGGGGACCGAGTTT. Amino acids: CASSLGPGTGTEF.

The CDR3 nucleotides read TGTGCCAGCAGCCAATCGGGATTTAGCGGGAGGGCCCGGAATGAGCAGTTCTTC. It codes for CASSQSGFSGRARNEQFF. The chain links TRBV11-3 to TRBJ2-1; 11 bases fit TRBD2. Germline CDR1 SGHNT, CDR2 YENEEA. V was clipped by 5 bases and J by 7 bases; unmatched bases: 16. The CDR3 covers 18 residues.

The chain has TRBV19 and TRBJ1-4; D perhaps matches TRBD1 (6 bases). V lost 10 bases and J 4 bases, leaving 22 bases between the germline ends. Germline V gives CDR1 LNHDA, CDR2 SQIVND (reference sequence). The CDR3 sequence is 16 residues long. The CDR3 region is CATGTPGLWGNEKLFF. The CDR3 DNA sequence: TGTGCCACCGGGACACCAGGACTGTGGGGTAATGAAAAACTGTTTTTT.